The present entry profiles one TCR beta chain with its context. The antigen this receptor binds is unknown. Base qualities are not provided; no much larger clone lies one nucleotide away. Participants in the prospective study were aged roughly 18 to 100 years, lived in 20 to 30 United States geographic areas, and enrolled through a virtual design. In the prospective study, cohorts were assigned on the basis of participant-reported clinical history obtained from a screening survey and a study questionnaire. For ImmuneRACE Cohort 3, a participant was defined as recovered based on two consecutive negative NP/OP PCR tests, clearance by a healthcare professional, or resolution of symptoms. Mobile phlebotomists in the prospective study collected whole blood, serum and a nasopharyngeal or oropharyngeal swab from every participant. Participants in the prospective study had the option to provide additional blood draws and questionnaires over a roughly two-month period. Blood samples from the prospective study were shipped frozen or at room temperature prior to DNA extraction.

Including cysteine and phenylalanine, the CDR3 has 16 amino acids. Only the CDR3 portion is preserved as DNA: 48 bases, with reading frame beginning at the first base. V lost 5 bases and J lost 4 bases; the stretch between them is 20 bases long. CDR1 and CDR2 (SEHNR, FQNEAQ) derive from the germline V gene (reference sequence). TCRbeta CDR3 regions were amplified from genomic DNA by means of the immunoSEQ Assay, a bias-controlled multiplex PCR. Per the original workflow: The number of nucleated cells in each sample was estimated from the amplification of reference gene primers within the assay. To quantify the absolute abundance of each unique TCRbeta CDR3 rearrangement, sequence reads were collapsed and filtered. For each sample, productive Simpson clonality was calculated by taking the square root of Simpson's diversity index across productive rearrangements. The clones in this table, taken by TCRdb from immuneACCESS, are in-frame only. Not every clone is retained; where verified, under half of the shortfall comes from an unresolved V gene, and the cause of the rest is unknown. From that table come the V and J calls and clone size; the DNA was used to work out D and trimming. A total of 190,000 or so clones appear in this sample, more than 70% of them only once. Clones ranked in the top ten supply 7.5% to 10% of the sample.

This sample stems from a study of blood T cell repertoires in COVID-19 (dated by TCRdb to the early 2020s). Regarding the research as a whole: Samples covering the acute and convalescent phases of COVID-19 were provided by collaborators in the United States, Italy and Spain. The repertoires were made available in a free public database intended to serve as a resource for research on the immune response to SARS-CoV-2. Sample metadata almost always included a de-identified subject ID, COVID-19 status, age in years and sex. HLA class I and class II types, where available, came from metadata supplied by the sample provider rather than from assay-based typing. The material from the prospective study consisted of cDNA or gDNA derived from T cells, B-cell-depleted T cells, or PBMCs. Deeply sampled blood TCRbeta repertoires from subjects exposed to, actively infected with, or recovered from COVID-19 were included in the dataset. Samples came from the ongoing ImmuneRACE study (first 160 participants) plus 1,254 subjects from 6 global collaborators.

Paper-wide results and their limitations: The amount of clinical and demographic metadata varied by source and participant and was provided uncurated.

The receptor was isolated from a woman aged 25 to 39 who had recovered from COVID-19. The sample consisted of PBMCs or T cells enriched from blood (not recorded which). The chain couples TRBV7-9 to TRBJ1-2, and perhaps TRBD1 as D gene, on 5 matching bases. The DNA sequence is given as TGTGCCAGCAGCCCAGTAGGGGCCAAGGCTATCTATGGCTACACCTTC. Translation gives CASSPVGAKAIYGYTF.